Listed below are T cell receptor beta chains from one sample, sequenced in a study of neoadjuvant nivolumab and ipilimumab in lung cancer. Repertoires were generated with immunoSEQ multiplex PCR, while TCRdb's copy carries only in-frame clones and drops some. This sample has 24,000 or so clones, with more than 70% found just once. The sequenced sample was peripheral blood, obtained before neoadjuvant nivolumab, alone or with ipilimumab. These TCRs come from an adult with non-small cell lung cancer. Both conserved end residues are part of each CDR3. The order of the fields is V gene, CDR3 protein.

>TRBV7-2
CASSPGGLPYEQYF
>TRBV11-2
CASSLLGTSGSTDTQYF
>TRBV6-1
CASSGGYSGNTIYF
>TRBV9
CASSPHRGDTLTDTQYF
>TRBV14
CASSQLLNTGELFF
>TRBV5-6
CASSLTLYNEQFF
>TRBV19
CASNRGQDDSPLHF
>TRBV12-5
CASGLGGASTDTQYF
>TRBV9
CASSVGDSYYEQYF
>TRBV18
CASSPRQIQTQYF
>TRBV5-4
CASSLAYNQETQYF
>TRBV5-5
CASSLAGGPGELFF
>TRBV5-1
CASSRGTDNYGYTF
>TRBV4-1
CASSQETTYEQYF
>TRBV14
CASSQVGIRTEAFF
>TRBV10-3
CAISAQEYEQYF
>TRBV14
CASSQGSGRGYEQYF
>TRBV15
CATSRDRPGSGNQPQHF
>TRBV28
CASRADQGTEYTEAFF
>TRBV19
CASSKDDPDGLYGYTF
>TRBV7-6
CASSLVSWGVQETQYF
>TRBV27
CASSLQGAGEKLFF
>TRBV7-9
CASGRQGAREKLFF
>TRBV4-1
CASSTLWGARSSNYGYTF
>TRBV7-9
CASDLGGIQEKLFF
>TRBV4-3
CASSQDSGLGEQFF
>TRBV9
CASSVGRLPTGELFF
>TRBV7-2
CASSLDSGEGNTIYF
>TRBV6-5
CASSYSGGPPNQPQHF
>TRBV18
CASSPPLGGERGYTF
>TRBV5-1
CASSLAGTVNTEAFF
>TRBV5-4
CASSLDPGQTYEQYF
>TRBV2
CASWDRDYEQYF
>TRBV10-3
CAISGTGGGEKLFF
>TRBV7-3
CASSLTGGTEAFF
>TRBV5-4
CASSSARGIGTEAFF
>TRBV7-9
CASSSERGTQPQHF
>TRBV5-6
CASSLYRGNYGYTF
>TRBV7-9
CASSSPSGGALNEQFF
>TRBV7-9
CASTTGGNYGYTF
>TRBV5-6
CASSLATSPGAYEQYF